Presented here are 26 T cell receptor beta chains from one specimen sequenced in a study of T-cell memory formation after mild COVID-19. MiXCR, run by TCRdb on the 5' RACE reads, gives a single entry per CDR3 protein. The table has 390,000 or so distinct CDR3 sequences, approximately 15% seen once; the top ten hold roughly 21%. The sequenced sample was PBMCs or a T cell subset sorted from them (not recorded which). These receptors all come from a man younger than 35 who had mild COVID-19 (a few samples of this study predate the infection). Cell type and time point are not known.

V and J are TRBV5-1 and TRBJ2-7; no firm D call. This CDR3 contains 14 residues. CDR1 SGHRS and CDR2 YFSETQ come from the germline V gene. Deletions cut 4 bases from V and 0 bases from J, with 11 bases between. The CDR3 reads CASSTIGISYEQYF. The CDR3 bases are TGCGCCAGCAGCACGATAGGGATCTCCTACGAGCAGTACTTC.

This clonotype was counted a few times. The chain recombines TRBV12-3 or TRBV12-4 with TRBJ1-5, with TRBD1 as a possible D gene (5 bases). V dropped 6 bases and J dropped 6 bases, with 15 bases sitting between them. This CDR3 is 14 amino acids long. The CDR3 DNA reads TGTGCCAGCAGCAAAGTGGGGGGGGGTCAGCCCCAGCATTTT. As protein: CASSKVGGGQPQHF.

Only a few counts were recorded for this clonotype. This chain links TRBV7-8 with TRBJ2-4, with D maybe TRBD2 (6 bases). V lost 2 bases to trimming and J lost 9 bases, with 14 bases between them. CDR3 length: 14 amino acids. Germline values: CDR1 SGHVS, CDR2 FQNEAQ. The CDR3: CASSLRDPAGIQYF. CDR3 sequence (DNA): TGTGCCAGCAGCTTACGAGACCCAGCGGGCATTCAGTACTTC.

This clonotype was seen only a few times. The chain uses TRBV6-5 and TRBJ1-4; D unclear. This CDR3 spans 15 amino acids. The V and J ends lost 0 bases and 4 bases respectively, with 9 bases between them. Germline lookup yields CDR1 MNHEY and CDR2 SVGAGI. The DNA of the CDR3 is TGTGCCAGCAGTTACTCCGAAGGGTTTAATGAAAAACTGTTTTTT. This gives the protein CASSYSEGFNEKLFF.

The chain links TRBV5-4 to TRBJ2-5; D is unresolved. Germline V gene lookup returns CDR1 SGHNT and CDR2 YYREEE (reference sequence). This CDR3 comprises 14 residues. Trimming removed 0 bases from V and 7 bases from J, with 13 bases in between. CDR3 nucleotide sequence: TGTGCCAGCAGCTTGGGGCTAGGCCGGAGGACCCAGTACTTC. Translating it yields CASSLGLGRRTQYF.

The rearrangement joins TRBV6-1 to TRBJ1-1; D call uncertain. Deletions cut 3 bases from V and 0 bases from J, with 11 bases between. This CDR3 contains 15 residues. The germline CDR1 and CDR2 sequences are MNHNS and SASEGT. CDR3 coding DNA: TGTGCCAGCAGTGAGGGTAACTGGATGAACACTGAAGCTTTCTTT. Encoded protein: CASSEGNWMNTEAFF.

In DNA form, the CDR3 reads TGTGCCATCACAGGGGGCGCGAACACTGAAGCTTTCTTT. Protein: CAITGGANTEAFF. The chain recombines TRBV7-9 with TRBJ1-1, with TRBD1 identical over 9 bases. This CDR3 comprises 13 residues. V shed 10 bases, J shed 1 base, and the junction held 4 bases outside the gene matches. The germline V gene encodes CDR1 SEHNR and CDR2 FQNEAQ (reference sequence). Full variable domain (remainder filled in from reference TRBV7-9 and TRBJ1-1): DTGVSQNPRHKITKRGQNVTFRCDPISEHNRLYWYRQTLGQGPEFLTYFQNEAQLEKSRLLSDRFSAERPKGSFSTLEIQRTEQGDSAMYLCAITGGANTEAFFGQGTRLTVV.

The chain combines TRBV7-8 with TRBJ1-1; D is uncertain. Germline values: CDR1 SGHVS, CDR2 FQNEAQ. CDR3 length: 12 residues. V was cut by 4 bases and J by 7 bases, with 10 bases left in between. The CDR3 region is CASSYRPGEAFF. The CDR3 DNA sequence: TGTGCCAGCAGCTACCGACCCGGTGAAGCTTTCTTT.

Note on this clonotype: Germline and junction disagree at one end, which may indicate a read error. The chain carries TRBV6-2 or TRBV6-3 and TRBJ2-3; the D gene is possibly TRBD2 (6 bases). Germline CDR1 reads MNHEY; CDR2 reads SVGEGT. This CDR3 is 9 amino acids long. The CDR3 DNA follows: TGTGCCAGCACCGACACCGGGAGTTTT. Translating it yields CASTDTGSF.

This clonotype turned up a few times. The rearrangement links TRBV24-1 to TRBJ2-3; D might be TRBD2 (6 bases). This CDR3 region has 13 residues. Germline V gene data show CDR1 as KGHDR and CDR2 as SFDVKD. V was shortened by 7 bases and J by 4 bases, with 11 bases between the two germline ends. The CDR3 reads CATSRDFPDTQYF. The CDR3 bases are TGTGCCACCAGCCGGGACTTTCCAGATACGCAGTATTTT.

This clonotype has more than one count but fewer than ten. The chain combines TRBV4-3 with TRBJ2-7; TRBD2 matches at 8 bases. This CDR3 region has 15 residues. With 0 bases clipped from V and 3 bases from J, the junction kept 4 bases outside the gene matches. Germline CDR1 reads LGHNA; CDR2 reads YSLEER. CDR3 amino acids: CASSQDLSGDYEQYV. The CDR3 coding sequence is TGCGCCAGCAGCCAAGATCTTAGCGGGGACTACGAGCAGTACGTC.

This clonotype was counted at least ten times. CDR3 bases: TGCAGCGCGCCGGGACTAACCGCCTACAATGAGCAGTTCTTC. Its translation is CSAPGLTAYNEQFF. The chain has TRBV29-1 and TRBJ2-1; 7 positions match TRBD2. CDR3 length: 14 residues. The J segment lost 2 bases and the V segment lost 7 bases, leaving 8 bases of the junction unmatched. Germline assignment: CDR1 SQVTM and CDR2 ANQGSEA.

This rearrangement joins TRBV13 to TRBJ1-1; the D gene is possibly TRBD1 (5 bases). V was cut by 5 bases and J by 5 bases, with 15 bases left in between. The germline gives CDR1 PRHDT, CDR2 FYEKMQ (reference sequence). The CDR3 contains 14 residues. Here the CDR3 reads CASSGTPEGTEAFF. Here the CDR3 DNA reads TGTGCCAGCAGCGGAACCCCGGAGGGGACTGAAGCTTTCTTT. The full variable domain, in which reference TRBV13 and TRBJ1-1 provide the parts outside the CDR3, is AAGVIQSPRHLIKEKRETATLKCYPIPRHDTVYWYQQGPGQDPQFLISFYEKMQSDKGSIPDRFSAQQFSDYHSELNMSSLELGDSALYFCASSGTPEGTEAFFGQGTRLTVV.

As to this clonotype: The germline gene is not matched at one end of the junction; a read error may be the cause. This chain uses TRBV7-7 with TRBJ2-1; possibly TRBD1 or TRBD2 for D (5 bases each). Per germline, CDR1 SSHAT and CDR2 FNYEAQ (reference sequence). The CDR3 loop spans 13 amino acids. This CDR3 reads CASSLGPPNEQFF. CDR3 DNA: TGTGCTAGCAGCTTGGGACCACCCAATGAGCAGTTCTTC.

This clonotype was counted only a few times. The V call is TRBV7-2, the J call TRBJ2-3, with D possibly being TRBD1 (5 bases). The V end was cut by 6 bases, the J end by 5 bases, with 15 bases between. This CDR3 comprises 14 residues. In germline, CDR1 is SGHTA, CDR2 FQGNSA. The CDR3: CASRKGAPGDTQYF. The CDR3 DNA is TGTGCCAGCAGGAAAGGGGCCCCAGGAGATACGCAGTATTTT. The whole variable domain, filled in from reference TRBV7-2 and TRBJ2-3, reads GAGVSQSPSNKVTEKGKDVELRCDPISGHTALYWYRQSLGQGLEFLIYFQGNSAPDKSGLPSDRFSAERTGGSVSTLTIQRTQQEDSAVYLCASRKGAPGDTQYFGPGTRLTVL.

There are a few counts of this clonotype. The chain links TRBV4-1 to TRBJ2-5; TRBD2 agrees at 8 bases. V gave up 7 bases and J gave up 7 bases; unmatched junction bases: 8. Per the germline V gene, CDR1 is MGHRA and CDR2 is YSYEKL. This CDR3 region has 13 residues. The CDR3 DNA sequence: TGCGCCAGCAAGTCTATCCGGGAGGGGACCCAGTACTTC. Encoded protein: CASKSIREGTQYF.

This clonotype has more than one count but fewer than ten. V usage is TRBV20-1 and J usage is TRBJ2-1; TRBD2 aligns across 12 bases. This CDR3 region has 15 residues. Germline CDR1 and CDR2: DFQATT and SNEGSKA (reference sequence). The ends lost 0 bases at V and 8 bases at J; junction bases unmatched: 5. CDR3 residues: CSARDSSGGADEQFF. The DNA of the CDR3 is TGCAGTGCTAGAGATTCTAGCGGGGGGGCCGATGAGCAGTTCTTC.

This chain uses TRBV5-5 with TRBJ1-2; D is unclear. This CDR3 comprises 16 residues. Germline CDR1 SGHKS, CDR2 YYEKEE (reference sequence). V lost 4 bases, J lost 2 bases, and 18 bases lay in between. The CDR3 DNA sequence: TGTGCCAGCAGCCTGCGGGTAGGCGACTTAAACTATGGCTACACCTTC. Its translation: CASSLRVGDLNYGYTF. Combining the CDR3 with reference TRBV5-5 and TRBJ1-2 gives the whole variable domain DAGVTQSPTHLIKTRGQQVTLRCSPISGHKSVSWYQQVLGQGPQFIFQYYEKEERGRGNFPDRFSARQFPNYSSELNVNALLLGDSALYLCASSLRVGDLNYGYTFGSGTRLTVV.

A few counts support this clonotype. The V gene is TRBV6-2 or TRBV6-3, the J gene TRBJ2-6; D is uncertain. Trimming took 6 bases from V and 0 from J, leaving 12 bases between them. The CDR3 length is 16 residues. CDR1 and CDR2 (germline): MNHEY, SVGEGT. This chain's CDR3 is CASRRSPYSGANVLTF. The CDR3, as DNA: TGTGCCAGCAGGAGAAGTCCCTACTCTGGGGCCAACGTCCTGACTTTC.

The CDR3 region is CASSDPTEGGYTF. CDR3 sequence (DNA): TGTGCCAGCAGCGATCCAACAGAGGGAGGCTACACCTTC. V usage is TRBV7-2 and J usage is TRBJ1-2, with D unresolved. Germline loops: CDR1 SGHTA, CDR2 FQGNSA. Deletions cut 5 bases from V and 8 bases from J, with 15 bases between. This CDR3 comprises 13 residues.

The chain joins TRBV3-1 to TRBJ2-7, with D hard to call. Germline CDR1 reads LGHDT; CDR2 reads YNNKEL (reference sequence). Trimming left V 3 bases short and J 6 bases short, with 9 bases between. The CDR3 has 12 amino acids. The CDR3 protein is CASSQPGGEQYF. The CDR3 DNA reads TGTGCCAGCAGCCAGCCCGGTGGCGAGCAGTACTTC.

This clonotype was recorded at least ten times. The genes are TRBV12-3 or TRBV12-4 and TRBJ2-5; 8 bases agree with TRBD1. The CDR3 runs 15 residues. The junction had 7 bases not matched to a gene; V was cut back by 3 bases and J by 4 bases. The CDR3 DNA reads TGTGCCAGCAGTTTGGGTCAGGGGGCAATAGAGACCCAGTACTTC. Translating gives CASSLGQGAIETQYF.

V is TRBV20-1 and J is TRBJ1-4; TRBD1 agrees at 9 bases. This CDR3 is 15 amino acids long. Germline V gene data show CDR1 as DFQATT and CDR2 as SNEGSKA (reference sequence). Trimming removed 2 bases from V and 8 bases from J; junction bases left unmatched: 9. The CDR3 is CSARPDGTGYEKLFF. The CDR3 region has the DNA TGCAGTGCTAGACCTGACGGGACAGGGTACGAAAAACTGTTTTTT.

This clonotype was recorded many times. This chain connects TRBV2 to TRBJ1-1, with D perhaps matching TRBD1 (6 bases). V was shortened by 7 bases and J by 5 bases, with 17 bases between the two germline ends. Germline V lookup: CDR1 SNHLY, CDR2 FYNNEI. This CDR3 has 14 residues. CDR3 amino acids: CASISPRGGTEAFF. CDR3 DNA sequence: TGTGCCAGCATCTCCCCCAGGGGAGGGACTGAAGCTTTCTTT. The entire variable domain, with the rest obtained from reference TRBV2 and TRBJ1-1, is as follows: EPEVTQTPSHQVTQMGQEVILRCVPISNHLYFYWYRQILGQKVEFLVSFYNNEISEKSEIFDDQFSVERPDGSNFTLKIRSTKLEDSAMYFCASISPRGGTEAFFGQGTRLTVV.

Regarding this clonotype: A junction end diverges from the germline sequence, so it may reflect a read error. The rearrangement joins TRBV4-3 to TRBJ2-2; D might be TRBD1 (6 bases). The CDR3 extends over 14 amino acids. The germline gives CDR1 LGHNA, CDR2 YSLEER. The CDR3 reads CASSEDGQSGELFF. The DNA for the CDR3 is TGCGCCAGCAGCGAAGATGGACAGTCCGGGGAGCTGTTTTTT.

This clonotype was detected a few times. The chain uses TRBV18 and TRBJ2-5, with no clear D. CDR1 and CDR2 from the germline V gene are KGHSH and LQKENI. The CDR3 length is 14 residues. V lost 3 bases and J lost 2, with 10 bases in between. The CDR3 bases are TGTGCCAGCTCACCCGCATATGCGCAAGAGACCCAGTACTTC. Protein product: CASSPAYAQETQYF. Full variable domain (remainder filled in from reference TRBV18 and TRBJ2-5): NAGVMQNPRHLVRRRGQEARLRCSPMKGHSHVYWYRQLPEEGLKFMVYLQKENIIDESGMPKERFSAEFPKEGPSILRIQQVVRGDSAAYFCASSPAYAQETQYFGPGTRLLVL.